This note documents a single T cell receptor beta chain sequence. As processed by the authors: Nucleated cell number was recorded as an estimate derived from reference gene primer amplification. Clones were read by immunoSEQ multiplex PCR, and TCRdb kept only the in-frame ones, dropping some. Clone size and V and J calls were adopted from that table, with D and trimming inferred from the DNA. The sample yields about 410,000 clones, 90% seen once. The sample comes from a study of blood T cell repertoires in COVID-19. Turning to the study itself: The cDNA or gDNA used as material had been derived from T cells, B-cell-depleted T cells, or PBMCs.

Germline assignment: CDR1 LNHDA and CDR2 SQIVND (reference sequence). This CDR3 comprises 15 residues. The ends were cut back, 5 bases at V and 0 bases at J, with 13 bases in the middle. This chain uses TRBV19 with TRBJ1-1; D call uncertain. The clonotype comes from a man aged 18 to 35 who had recovered from COVID-19. Sequencing input: PBMCs or T cells enriched from blood (not recorded which). The CDR3 coding sequence is TGTGCCAGTAGTTGGCAGCCAGGAATGAACACTGAAGCTTTCTTT. Its translation: CASSWQPGMNTEAFF.